This record looks at one T cell receptor (beta chain) sequence and its context. Antigen unknown. The sample originates from a study of CD8 T cells in ankylosing spondylitis. This CDR3 spans 15 amino acids. V lost 5 bases and J 4 bases, leaving 18 bases between the germline ends. The germline V gene encodes CDR1 SGHRS and CDR2 YFSETQ. Study conclusions and caveats: Past research had described some motif variants in reactive arthritis synovial fluid and blood. Disease-linked clones had a CD8+ phenotype and relatively low frequency in peripheral blood. Several highly homologous variants formed a TCR beta motif that appeared characteristic of ankylosing spondylitis blood. Within matched ankylosing spondylitis synovial fluid, disease-linked clones were reportedly significantly enriched.

Making use of molecular barcodes, quantitative 5'-RACE generated TCR beta libraries. TCRdb analysed the 5' RACE reads with MiXCR anew, one entry per CDR3 protein. The repertoire consists of about 700,000 distinct CDR3 sequences, with 15% to 20% occurring once and the leading ten covering 15% to 20%. The chain uses TRBV5-1 and TRBJ1-2; the D is unclear. Sample: blood, either unsorted or a sorted T cell fraction (not recorded which). The clonotype comes from a male donor with ankylosing spondylitis. Here the CDR3 reads CASRESTEWAYGYTF. The CDR3 nucleotides are TGCGCCAGCAGAGAGTCTACGGAGTGGGCCTATGGCTACACCTTC.